The sequence of this T cell receptor beta chain was determined in a study of OX40 agonist ivuxolimab in advanced cancers. Study context: With ivuxolimab, an agonistic anti-OX40 (CD134) antibody, patients were treated. Patients were infused with ivuxolimab every 2 weeks at 0.01 to 10 mg/kg. A diagnosis of hepatocellular carcinoma, melanoma, renal cell or head and neck cancer was present in dose-escalation patients. Broader study findings: Also showing low normalized T-cell clonal expansion were some of the nonresponders.

The protocol was immunoSEQ multiplex PCR, while the TCRdb copy is restricted to in-frame clones and leaves out a portion. The repertoire holds some 55,000 clones, with 70% to 85% as singletons. A remark on this clone: Its specificity is not known.

This CDR3 has 14 residues. Trimming left V 0 bases short and J 1 base short, with 7 bases between. Looked up from germline, CDR1 is SGHRS and CDR2 is YFSETQ. The receptor's source is an adult with an advanced solid tumor such as melanoma, head and neck, liver or kidney cancer. J is TRBJ1-1 and V is TRBV5-1; D ambiguous. The material sequenced was CD4+ or CD8+ T cells sorted from blood, taken in a trial of the OX40 agonist ivuxolimab. The CDR3 sequence: CASSLGQENTEAFF. The CDR3 DNA follows: TGCGCCAGCAGCTTGGGTCAAGAGAACACTGAAGCTTTCTTT.